The clone carrying this TCR beta chain was counted once. The source of the sample is a study of blood T cell repertoires in COVID-19. Study overall: COVID-19 samples, acute and convalescent, were from the United States, Italy and Spain. PBMCs, B-cell-depleted T cells, or T cells provided the cDNA or gDNA that made up the material.

Per the authors' pipeline: Reference gene primer amplification gave estimated nucleated cell counts. Using immunoSEQ multiplex PCR, the repertoire was profiled, and TCRdb retains in-frame clones only, with some absent. V and J calls and clone size follow that table, whereas D and trimming were derived from the DNA. The sample gives 50,000 or so clones, 65% to 85% of which show up once; roughly three fifths is in the top ten. The CDR3 covers 16 residues. Germline V gene lookup returns CDR1 SGHTA and CDR2 FQGNSA. Unmatched junction bases numbered 9, after V lost 4 bases and J lost 2 bases. This TCR was recovered from an older man with acute or convalescent COVID-19. The chain recombines TRBV7-2 with TRBJ2-7; 9 bases agree with TRBD2. The material sequenced was peripheral blood. In DNA form, the CDR3 reads TGTGCCAGCAGCTCCCAGCGCGCTAGCGGGACCTACGAGCAGTACTTC. This translates into CASSSQRASGTYEQYF.